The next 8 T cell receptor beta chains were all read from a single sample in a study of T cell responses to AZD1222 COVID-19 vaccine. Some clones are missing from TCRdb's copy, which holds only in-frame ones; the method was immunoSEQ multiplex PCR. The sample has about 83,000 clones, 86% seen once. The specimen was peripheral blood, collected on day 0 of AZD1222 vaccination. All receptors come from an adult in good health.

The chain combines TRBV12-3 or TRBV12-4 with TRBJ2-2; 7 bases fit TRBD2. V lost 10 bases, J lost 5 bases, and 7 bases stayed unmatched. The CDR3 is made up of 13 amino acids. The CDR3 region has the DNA TGTGCCATGGGAGGGTGGGGGACCGGGGAGCTGTTTTTT. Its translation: CAMGGWGTGELFF.

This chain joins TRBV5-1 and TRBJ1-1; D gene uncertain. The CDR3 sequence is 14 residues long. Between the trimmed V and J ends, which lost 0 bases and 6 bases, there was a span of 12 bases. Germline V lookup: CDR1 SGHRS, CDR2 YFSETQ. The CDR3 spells CASSLAGQTPEAFF. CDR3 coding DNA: TGCGCCAGCAGCTTGGCGGGCCAAACCCCTGAAGCTTTCTTT.

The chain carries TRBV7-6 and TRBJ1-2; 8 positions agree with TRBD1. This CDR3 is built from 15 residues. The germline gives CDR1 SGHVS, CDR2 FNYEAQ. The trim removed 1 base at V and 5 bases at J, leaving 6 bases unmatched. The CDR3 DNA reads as TGTGCCAGCAGCTTAGGTTCTACAGGGGGGTATGGCTACACCTTC. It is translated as CASSLGSTGGYGYTF.

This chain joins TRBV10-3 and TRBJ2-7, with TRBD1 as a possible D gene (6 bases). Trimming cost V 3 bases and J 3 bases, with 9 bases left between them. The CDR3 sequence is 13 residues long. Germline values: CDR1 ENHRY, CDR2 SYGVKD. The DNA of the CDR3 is TGTGCCATCAGTGACAGGGGAAACTACGAGCAGTACTTC. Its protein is CAISDRGNYEQYF.

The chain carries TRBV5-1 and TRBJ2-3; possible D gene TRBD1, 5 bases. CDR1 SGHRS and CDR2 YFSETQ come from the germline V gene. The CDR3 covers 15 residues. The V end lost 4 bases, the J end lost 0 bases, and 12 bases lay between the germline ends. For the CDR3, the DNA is TGCGCCAGCAGCCCGCAGGGTAGGAGCACAGATACGCAGTATTTT. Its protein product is CASSPQGRSTDTQYF.

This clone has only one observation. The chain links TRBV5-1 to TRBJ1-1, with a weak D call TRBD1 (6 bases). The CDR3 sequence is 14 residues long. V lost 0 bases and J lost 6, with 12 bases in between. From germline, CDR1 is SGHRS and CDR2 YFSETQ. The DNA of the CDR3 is TGCGCCAGCAGCTTGGGGCTACAGGGAGCTGAAGCTTTCTTT. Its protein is CASSLGLQGAEAFF.

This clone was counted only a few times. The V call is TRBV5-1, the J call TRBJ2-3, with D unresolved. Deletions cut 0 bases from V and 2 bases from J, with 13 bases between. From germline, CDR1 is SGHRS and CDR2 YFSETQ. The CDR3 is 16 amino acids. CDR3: CASSLGPRTYTDTQYF. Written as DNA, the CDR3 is TGCGCCAGCAGCTTGGGCCCCAGAACTTACACAGATACGCAGTATTTT.

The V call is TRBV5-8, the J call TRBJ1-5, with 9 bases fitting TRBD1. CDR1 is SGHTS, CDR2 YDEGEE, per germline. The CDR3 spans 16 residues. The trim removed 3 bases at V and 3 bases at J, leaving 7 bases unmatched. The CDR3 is CASSSWTGVFNQPQHF. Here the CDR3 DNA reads TGTGCCAGCAGCTCTTGGACAGGGGTCTTCAATCAGCCCCAGCATTTT.